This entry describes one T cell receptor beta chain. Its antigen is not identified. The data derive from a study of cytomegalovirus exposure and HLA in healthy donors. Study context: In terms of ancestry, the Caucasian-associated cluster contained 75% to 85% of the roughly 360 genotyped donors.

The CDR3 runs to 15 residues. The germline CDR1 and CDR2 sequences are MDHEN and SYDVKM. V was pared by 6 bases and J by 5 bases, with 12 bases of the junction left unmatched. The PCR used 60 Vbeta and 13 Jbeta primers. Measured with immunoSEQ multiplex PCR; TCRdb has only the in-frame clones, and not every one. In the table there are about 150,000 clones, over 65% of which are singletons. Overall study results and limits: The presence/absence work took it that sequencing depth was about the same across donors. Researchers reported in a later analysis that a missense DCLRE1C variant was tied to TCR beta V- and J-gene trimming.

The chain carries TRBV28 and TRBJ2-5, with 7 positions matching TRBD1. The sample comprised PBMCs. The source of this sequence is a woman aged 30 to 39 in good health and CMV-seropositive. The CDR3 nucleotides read TGTGCCAGCAGCCCGGACAGGTATAGAGGGGAGACCCAGTACTTC. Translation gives CASSPDRYRGETQYF.